This T cell receptor (beta chain) was sequenced in a study of cytomegalovirus exposure and HLA in healthy donors (dated by TCRdb to the late 2010s). Background for the entire study: According to a later analysis, one platform produced both the 110 or so validation repertoires and the approximately 670 repertoires of the first cohort. The study was designed to test whether signatures of past pathogen exposure could be identified by cataloging public T cell receptors. Besides the first cohort of about 730 subjects, a separate validation cohort made up of over a hundred different subjects was used. To predict cytomegalovirus infection status, the study combined high-throughput TCR immunosequencing, statistical association of individual TCRs with disease status, and machine learning. The paper's findings and limits, for the study overall: A total of about 150 TCR beta chains were listed by the study as associated with cytomegalovirus. A later analysis found that TCRs clustered in the first cohort also tended to co-occur in the 120 validation repertoires, with just under 95% of cluster scores above 0. While some public TCRs were present in many individuals, most TCR sequences turned up only very rarely across donors. The authors suggested that the approach could potentially be extended to other disease states and immunological phenotypes. Cytomegalovirus status was reported to be diagnosed by the classifier with high specificity and sensitivity in both the original and validation cohorts. The validation cohort had no HLA typing available for a later analysis, so co-occurrence within that cohort was assessed over all 120 repertoires. A few of the identified cytomegalovirus-associated TCR beta chains were confirmed in vitro to be specific for cytomegalovirus antigens.

Donors formed part of the validation cohort, which comprised over a hundred subjects and was distinct from the first cohort of over 500 subjects. A remark on this clone: It lacks a known antigen. Nothing much larger sits one base from this clone, and base qualities are not available.

Library preparation used the immunoSEQ multiplex PCR assay. The original methods were these. To diagnose cytomegalovirus status from the catalog of TCR beta chain sequences, a statistical classification framework was built. This is the immuneACCESS table as TCRdb keeps it, with only in-frame sequences that have V and J called. A part of the clones is gone; compared with another copy, unresolved V genes explain less than half, and the rest is unexplained. V and J calls and clone size come straight from that table; D and trimming were deduced from the DNA. The sample table holds more than 110,000 clones, of which approximately 94% were seen once. About 2% of the sample is in the top ten clones. Between the V and J ends, shortened by 5 bases and 6 bases respectively, the junction contains 13 bases. CDR1 and CDR2, looked up from the germline V gene, are LGHNA and YNFKEQ. The CDR3 holds 14 amino acids from the cysteine to the phenylalanine. The DNA shown is the 42-base CDR3, in frame from base 1.

The origin of this receptor is a man aged 18 to 30 in good health and CMV-seropositive. Sequences were obtained from PBMCs. The chain uses TRBV4-2 and TRBJ1-4; a tentative D call is TRBD1 (5 bases match). The CDR3 region: CASSSRGRDEKLFF. The bases read TGTGCCAGCAGCTCTCGGGGGAGGGATGAAAAACTGTTTTTT.